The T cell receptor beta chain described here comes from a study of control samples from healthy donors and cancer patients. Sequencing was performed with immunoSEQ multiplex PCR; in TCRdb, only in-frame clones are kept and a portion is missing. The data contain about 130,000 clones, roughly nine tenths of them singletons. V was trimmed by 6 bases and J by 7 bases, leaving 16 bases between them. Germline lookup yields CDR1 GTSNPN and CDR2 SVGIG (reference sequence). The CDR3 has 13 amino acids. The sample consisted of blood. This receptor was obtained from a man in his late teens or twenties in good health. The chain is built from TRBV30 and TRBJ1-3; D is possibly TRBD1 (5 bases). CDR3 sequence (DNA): TGTGCCTGTCTGAAGATAGGGGCTAACACCATATATTTT. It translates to CACLKIGANTIYF.